A single sample is the source of the 19 T cell receptor beta chains below, sequenced in a study of identical twins. TCRdb reprocessed the 5' RACE reads via MiXCR and lists one record per CDR3 protein. The data show 450,000 or so distinct CDR3 sequences, 13% to 15% seen once. These data also featured in a second study, about yellow fever vaccine responses in identical twins.

The sequenced material came from CD4+ T cells sorted from blood. These receptors all stem from a woman under 30 in good health.

The rearrangement joins TRBV3-1 to TRBJ2-1; a possible D gene is TRBD1 (6 bases). V was shortened by 1 base and J by 0 bases, with 16 bases between the two germline ends. CDR3 size: 18 residues. In germline, CDR1 is LGHDT, CDR2 YNNKEL (reference sequence). This CDR3 reads CASSQVFSRDNSYNEQFF. The CDR3 DNA sequence: TGTGCCAGCAGCCAAGTTTTTAGCCGGGACAACTCCTACAATGAGCAGTTCTTC.

The chain couples TRBV12-3 or TRBV12-4 to TRBJ2-5; D is undetermined. V was clipped by 6 bases and J by 0 bases, with 17 bases between them. This CDR3 spans 16 amino acids. The CDR3 sequence is CASSPNGLGYQETQYF. Written as DNA, the CDR3 is TGTGCCAGCAGCCCGAACGGGTTGGGGTACCAAGAGACCCAGTACTTC.

Ten or more counts support this clonotype. The chain couples TRBV12-3 or TRBV12-4 to TRBJ2-3, with D perhaps TRBD2 (6 bases). V lost 2 bases, J lost 1 base, and 10 bases lay in between. The CDR3 has 15 amino acids. The CDR3 protein is CASSLLSSGTDTQYF. For the CDR3, the DNA is TGTGCCAGCAGTTTACTGTCTAGCGGCACAGATACGCAGTATTTT.

This clonotype was seen only a few times. The chain joins TRBV3-1 to TRBJ2-3; 8 bases map to TRBD2. Germline-derived CDR1 and CDR2 are LGHDT and YNNKEL (reference sequence). This CDR3 is 15 amino acids long. J lost 7 bases, V lost 0 bases, and 6 bases had no gene match. The CDR3, as DNA: TGTGCCAGCAGCCAAGATTCGACTAGCGCGTATACGCAGTATTTT. Protein: CASSQDSTSAYTQYF.

This clonotype was picked up a small number of times. The chain combines TRBV7-2 with TRBJ2-7; D gene uncertain. This CDR3 has 13 residues. Trimming took off 0 bases at V and 4 bases at J, with 7 bases between the two ends. Germline CDR1 SGHTA, CDR2 FQGNSA. The CDR3 DNA sequence: TGTGCCAGCAGCTTAGCCGGTCAATACGAGCAGTACTTC. Its protein product is CASSLAGQYEQYF.

This chain connects TRBV4-3 to TRBJ2-7; TRBD2 agrees at 8 bases. The junction had 17 bases not matched to a gene; V was cut back by 4 bases and J by 6 bases. The CDR3 spans 17 residues. Germline V gene sequence: CDR1 LGHNA, CDR2 YSLEER. For the CDR3, the DNA is TGCGCCAGCAGCCCAGAATTGGCGGGAGGACCCCTAGTCGAGCAGTACTTC. As protein: CASSPELAGGPLVEQYF.

This CDR3 reads CAISESLGFYGYTF. CDR3 DNA sequence: TGTGCCATCAGTGAGTCGTTAGGGTTTTATGGCTACACCTTC. V gene TRBV10-3 combines with J gene TRBJ1-2; D uncertain. This CDR3 is 14 amino acids long. Between the trimmed V and J ends, which lost 0 bases and 5 bases, there was a span of 10 bases. Germline V gene lookup returns CDR1 ENHRY and CDR2 SYGVKD.

There are a few counts of this clonotype. The chain carries TRBV10-3 and TRBJ2-1; 8 positions agree with TRBD1. The V and J ends lost 2 bases and 1 base, in that order; junction bases with no gene match: 10. This CDR3 contains 18 residues. CDR1 ENHRY and CDR2 SYGVKD come from the germline V gene. The CDR3 bases are TGTGCCATCAGTGAGCCCTCCCGCCGGGACAGGTCCTACAATGAGCAGTTCTTC. Its translation is CAISEPSRRDRSYNEQFF.

The chain joins TRBV12-3 or TRBV12-4 to TRBJ2-1; TRBD1 matches at 8 bases. The CDR3 contains 15 residues. J was trimmed by 7 bases and V by 5 bases; bases with no gene match: 10. CDR3 residues: CASSAPPTGANEQFF. The CDR3 coding sequence is TGTGCCAGCAGTGCACCTCCGACAGGGGCGAATGAGCAGTTCTTC.

J is TRBJ1-6 and V is TRBV20-1; 10 bases are a match to TRBD1. The V segment lost 5 bases and the J segment 11 bases; nucleotides outside the gene matches: 9. The CDR3 length is 14 residues. Germline V gene sequence: CDR1 DFQATT, CDR2 SNEGSKA (reference sequence). The CDR3 DNA reads TGCAGTGCTCAGACCGGGACAGGGGACACACCCCTCCACTTT. It codes for CSAQTGTGDTPLHF.

This clonotype was counted a few times. The J gene is TRBJ2-7, the V gene TRBV7-9; 11 bases are shared with TRBD1. Germline assignment: CDR1 SEHNR and CDR2 FQNEAQ (reference sequence). V lost 5 bases and J lost 3; bases outside the gene matches: 9. The CDR3 runs to 16 residues. CDR3 sequence (DNA): TGTGCCAGCAGCGCGACCACCGGGACAGGGGGCTACGAGCAGTACTTC. This sequence encodes CASSATTGTGGYEQYF.

The chain is built from TRBV2 and TRBJ2-2; possible D gene TRBD1, 6 bases. The CDR3 totals 15 residues. The V and J ends lost 2 bases and 1 base respectively, with 8 bases between them. CDR1 SNHLY and CDR2 FYNNEI come from the germline V gene. The CDR3 DNA reads TGTGCCAGCAGTGAAAACAGGGTGAACACCGGGGAGCTGTTTTTT. This translates into CASSENRVNTGELFF.

The chain carries TRBV3-1 and TRBJ2-1; possibly TRBD2 for D (7 bases). There are 12 residues in the CDR3. Germline V gene lookup returns CDR1 LGHDT and CDR2 YNNKEL (reference sequence). Deletions cut 5 bases from V and 6 bases from J, with 8 bases between. CDR3 in DNA: TGTGCCAGCAGCGGGGGGGCCAATGAGCAGTTCTTC. This codes for CASSGGANEQFF.

The rearrangement joins TRBV2 to TRBJ2-7; D call uncertain. The CDR3 extends over 12 amino acids. The germline V gene encodes CDR1 SNHLY and CDR2 FYNNEI. The V end was cut by 2 bases, the J end by 1 base, with 3 bases between. CDR3 loop: CASSEQSYEQYF. CDR3 DNA: TGTGCCAGCAGTGAACAATCCTACGAGCAGTACTTC.

The chain combines TRBV7-2 with TRBJ2-2; D unresolved. V was trimmed by 2 bases and J by 4 bases, leaving 11 bases between them. The CDR3 totals 15 residues. From germline, CDR1 is SGHTA and CDR2 FQGNSA. CDR3 coding DNA: TGTGCCAGCAGCTTACGGATCCTGGGCACCGGGGAGCTGTTTTTT. This sequence encodes CASSLRILGTGELFF.

This clonotype appeared many times. This may arise from a read error, as a much more abundant clone is one base away. The chain is built from TRBV5-1 and TRBJ2-7, with TRBD1 as a possible D gene (6 bases). V was cut by 0 bases and J by 1 base, with 8 bases left in between. CDR3 length: 14 amino acids. CDR1 SGHRS and CDR2 YFSETQ come from the germline V gene. The CDR3 loop reads CASSLDRASYEQYF. CDR3 DNA sequence: TGCGCCAGCAGCTTGGACAGGGCATCCTACGAGCAGTACTTC.

There are a few counts of this clonotype. The chain has TRBV7-9 and TRBJ1-5; D remains ambiguous. V dropped 1 base and J dropped 7 bases, with 8 bases sitting between them. This CDR3 region has 13 residues. CDR1 is SEHNR and CDR2 is FQNEAQ in the germline V gene (reference sequence). The DNA for the CDR3 is TGTGCCAGCAGCTTAGGGGAGGAACAGCCCCAGCATTTT. Translation gives CASSLGEEQPQHF.

The chain couples TRBV6-1 to TRBJ2-1; D might be TRBD1 (5 bases). CDR1 is MNHNS and CDR2 is SASEGT in the germline V gene. Between the trimmed V and J ends, which lost 6 bases and 6 bases, there was a span of 18 bases. This CDR3 region has 15 residues. The DNA for the CDR3 is TGTGCCAGCAGCATACACAGGCCCTCCCTCAATGAGCAGTTCTTC. This encodes CASSIHRPSLNEQFF.

The rearrangement joins TRBV3-1 to TRBJ2-2, with unresolved D. Per the germline V gene, CDR1 is LGHDT and CDR2 is YNNKEL (reference sequence). This CDR3 region has 19 residues. V was cut by 0 bases and J by 6 bases, with 23 bases left in between. CDR3 residues: CASSQDMALKAMMPGELFF. The CDR3 DNA reads as TGTGCCAGCAGCCAAGATATGGCCCTCAAGGCTATGATGCCCGGGGAGCTGTTTTTT.